This TCR beta chain was identified in a study of T-cell reconstitution after alpha-beta-depleted transplantation in children. With regard to this clonotype: Its antigen is unidentified.

Findings and caveats of the study: Surviving recipient T cells and thymic progenitors accounted for the high day-60 TCRbeta diversity observed in some patients. At around two months after transplant, the alpha-beta T cells were reportedly derived from several hundred expanded clones that came from non-depleted graft cells. T-cell counts and diversity at one year post-transplant came mainly from newly produced T cells.

Unique molecular identifiers were incorporated into the prepared TCRbeta library. Using its own MiXCR run on the PCR reads, TCRdb lists one record per CDR3 protein. In the table there are about 610,000 distinct CDR3 sequences, 25% to 30% of which are singletons. CDR1 and CDR2 (germline): LGHDT, YNNKEL (reference sequence). The CDR3 covers 17 residues. The germline V and J ends were trimmed by 0 bases and 3 bases, with 14 bases remaining between them. The receptor's source is a boy under two years old with Wiskott-Aldrich syndrome, due to receive a stem cell transplant. This sequence joins TRBV3-1 and TRBJ1-4, with D possibly being TRBD1 (5 bases). The sample consisted of PBMCs, taken before TCRalphabeta/CD19-depleted stem cell transplant. The CDR3 reads CASSQDGAGGANEKLFF. The CDR3 bases are TGTGCCAGCAGCCAAGACGGTGCCGGAGGGGCTAATGAAAAACTGTTTTTT. The full variable domain, completed using reference TRBV3-1 and TRBJ1-4, is DTAVSQTPKYLVTQMGNDKSIKCEQNLGHDTMYWYKQDSKKFLKIMFSYNNKELIINETVPNRFSPKSPDKAHLNLHINSLELGDSAVYFCASSQDGAGGANEKLFFGSGTQLSVL.